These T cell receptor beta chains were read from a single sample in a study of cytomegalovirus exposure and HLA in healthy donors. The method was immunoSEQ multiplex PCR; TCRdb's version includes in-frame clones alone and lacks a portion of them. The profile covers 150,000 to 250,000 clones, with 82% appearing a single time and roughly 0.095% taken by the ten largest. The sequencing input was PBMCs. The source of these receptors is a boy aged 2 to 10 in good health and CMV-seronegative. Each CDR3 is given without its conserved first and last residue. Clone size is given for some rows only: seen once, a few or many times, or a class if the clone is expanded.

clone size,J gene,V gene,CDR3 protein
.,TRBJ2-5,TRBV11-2,ASSLRTQTQY
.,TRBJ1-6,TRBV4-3,ASSFTGDYNSPLH
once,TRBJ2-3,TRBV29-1,SVGPGRVGTDTQY
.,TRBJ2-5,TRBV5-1,ASSYHQWDYQETQY
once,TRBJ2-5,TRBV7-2,ASSHPRDSSQETQY
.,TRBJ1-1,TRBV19,ASLGQGMPEAF
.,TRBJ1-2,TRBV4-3,ASSRDRTVEGYT
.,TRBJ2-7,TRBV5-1,ASSFATLRYEQY
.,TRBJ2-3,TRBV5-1,ASSFSGGAGDTQY
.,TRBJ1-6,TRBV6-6,ASSYGTDNSPLH
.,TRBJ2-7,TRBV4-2,ASSQELAASYEQY
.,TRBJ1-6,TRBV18,ASLGRVTNSPLH
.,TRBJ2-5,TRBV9,ASSPRQGEETQY
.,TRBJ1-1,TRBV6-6,ASSPTGLAEAF
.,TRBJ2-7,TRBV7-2,ASSLVAGGSYEQY
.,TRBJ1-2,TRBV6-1,ASSSGQGSYGYT
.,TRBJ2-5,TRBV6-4,ASSDGGGETQY
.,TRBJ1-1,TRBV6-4,ASSEQGGANTEAF
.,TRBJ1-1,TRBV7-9,ASSLQGSDLTEAF
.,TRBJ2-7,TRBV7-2,ASSLGDGDYEQY
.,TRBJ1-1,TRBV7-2,ASSYRFEAF
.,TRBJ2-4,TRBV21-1,ASSKKTSGGVKNIQY